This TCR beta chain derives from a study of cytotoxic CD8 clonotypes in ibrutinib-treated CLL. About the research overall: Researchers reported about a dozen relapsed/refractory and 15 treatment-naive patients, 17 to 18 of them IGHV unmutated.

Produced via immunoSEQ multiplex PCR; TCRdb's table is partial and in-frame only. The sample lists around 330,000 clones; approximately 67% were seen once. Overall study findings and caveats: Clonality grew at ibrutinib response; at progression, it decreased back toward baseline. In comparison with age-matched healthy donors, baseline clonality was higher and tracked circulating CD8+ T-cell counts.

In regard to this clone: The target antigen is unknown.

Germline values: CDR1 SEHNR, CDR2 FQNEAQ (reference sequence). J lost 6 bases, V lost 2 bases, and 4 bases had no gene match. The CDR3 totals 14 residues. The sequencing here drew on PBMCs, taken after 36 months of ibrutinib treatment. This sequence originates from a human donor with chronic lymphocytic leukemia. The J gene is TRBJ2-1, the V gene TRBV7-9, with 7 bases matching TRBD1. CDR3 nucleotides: TGTGCCAGCAGCTTACCGACAGGGACCAATGAGCAGTTCTTC. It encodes CASSLPTGTNEQFF.